This is a list of T cell receptor beta chains from one sample in a study of T cell responses to AZD1222 COVID-19 vaccine. Measured with immunoSEQ multiplex PCR; TCRdb has only the in-frame clones, and not every one. The profile shows about 67,000 clones, around 80% of them singletons. Specimen: peripheral blood, collected on day 0 of AZD1222 vaccination. All receptors come from an adult in good health. Each CDR3 is given with its conserved first and last residue. The order of the fields is clone size, V gene, J gene, D gene, CDR3 protein, CDR3 DNA. D genes are given only for firm matches. Clone size is given for some rows only: seen once, a few or many times, or a class if the clone is expanded.

size: -; V: TRBV16; J: TRBJ1-4; D: -; CDR3: CASSQSSGMEKLFF; DNA: TGTGCCAGCAGCCAATCATCCGGGATGGAAAAACTGTTTTTT
size: once; V: TRBV9; J: TRBJ1-1; D: -; CDR3: CASSGSWGAGTEAFF; DNA: TGTGCCAGCAGCGGTTCGTGGGGCGCCGGCACTGAAGCTTTCTTT
size: few; V: TRBV12-3/TRBV12-4; J: TRBJ1-2; D: -; CDR3: CASGKKGVGGYTF; DNA: TGTGCCAGCGGGAAAAAGGGAGTAGGTGGCTACACCTTC
size: -; V: TRBV6-5; J: TRBJ1-3; D: -; CDR3: CASRTSSGNTIYF; DNA: TGTGCCAGCAGGACGTCCAGCGGAAACACCATATATTTT
size: -; V: TRBV6-2/TRBV6-3; J: TRBJ1-5; D: -; CDR3: CASSSYSSNQPQHF; DNA: TGTGCCAGCAGTTCCTATTCTAGCAATCAGCCCCAGCATTTT
size: once; V: TRBV20-1; J: TRBJ2-7; D: TRBD2; CDR3: CSASPGGQGGDEQYF; DNA: TGCAGTGCTAGTCCGGGAGGGCAGGGAGGGGACGAGCAGTACTTC
size: -; V: TRBV5-1; J: TRBJ2-5; D: -; CDR3: CASSLVAQETQYF; DNA: TGCGCCAGCAGCTTGGTTGCCCAAGAGACCCAGTACTTC
size: -; V: TRBV27; J: TRBJ1-5; D: TRBD1; CDR3: CASSSRTGANQPQHF; DNA: TGTGCCAGCAGTTCAAGGACAGGGGCAAATCAGCCCCAGCATTTT
size: -; V: TRBV4-3; J: TRBJ2-7; D: TRBD2; CDR3: CASSQGGIAGSYEQYF; DNA: TGCGCCAGCAGCCAAGGAGGCATAGCGGGGTCCTACGAGCAGTACTTC
size: -; V: TRBV28; J: TRBJ1-6; D: TRBD1; CDR3: CASSFVPGQSNSPLHF; DNA: TGTGCCAGCAGTTTTGTCCCGGGACAGTCTAATTCACCCCTCCACTTT
size: -; V: TRBV18; J: TRBJ1-4; D: TRBD1; CDR3: CASSPPMGQGEKLFF; DNA: TGTGCCAGCTCACCACCTATGGGACAGGGGGAAAAACTGTTTTTT
size: -; V: TRBV10-3; J: TRBJ2-5; D: -; CDR3: CATHPLGSQETQYF; DNA: TGTGCCACCCACCCACTAGGCTCCCAAGAGACCCAGTACTTC
size: once; V: TRBV7-3; J: TRBJ2-7; D: -; CDR3: CASSFTGAYEQYF; DNA: TGTGCCAGCAGTTTCACCGGGGCCTACGAGCAGTACTTC
size: -; V: TRBV4-1; J: TRBJ2-7; D: -; CDR3: CASSQDPGTVVGGQYF; DNA: TGCGCCAGCAGCCAAGACCCCGGGACGGTTGTCGGCGGGCAGTACTTC
size: -; V: TRBV28; J: TRBJ2-6; D: TRBD2; CDR3: CASRLAGAGANVLTF; DNA: TGTGCCAGCAGACTAGCGGGAGCTGGGGCCAACGTCCTGACTTTC
size: -; V: TRBV28; J: TRBJ1-2; D: -; CDR3: CASIPLGASGYGYTF; DNA: TGTGCCAGCATCCCCTTGGGGGCCTCGGGCTATGGCTACACCTTC
size: -; V: TRBV20-1; J: TRBJ2-5; D: TRBD2; CDR3: CSLAAQETQYF; DNA: TGCAGCCTAGCGGCACAAGAGACCCAGTACTTC
size: few; V: TRBV2; J: TRBJ1-3; D: TRBD1; CDR3: CASRDRTGSSGNTIYF; DNA: TGTGCCAGCAGAGATCGGACAGGGAGCTCTGGAAACACCATATATTTT
size: -; V: TRBV7-2; J: TRBJ2-2; D: -; CDR3: CASSLWGSGGELFF; DNA: TGTGCCAGCAGCTTATGGGGCTCGGGCGGGGAGCTGTTTTTT
size: few; V: TRBV2; J: TRBJ2-7; D: TRBD1; CDR3: CASSYLGQLSYEQYF; DNA: TGTGCCAGCAGTTACCTGGGACAGCTTTCTTACGAGCAGTACTTC
size: -; V: TRBV30; J: TRBJ1-2; D: TRBD1; CDR3: CAWRRGDLRTGGGYTF; DNA: TGTGCCTGGAGGCGGGGTGATCTAAGGACAGGGGGAGGCTACACCTTC
size: -; V: TRBV9; J: TRBJ1-1; D: -; CDR3: CASSAEGTEAFF; DNA: TGTGCCAGCAGCGCAGAGGGGACTGAAGCTTTCTTT
size: -; V: TRBV3-1/TRBV3-2; J: TRBJ2-1; D: TRBD1; CDR3: CASSPPGQGVHNEQFF; DNA: TGTGCCAGCAGCCCCCCGGGACAGGGGGTCCACAATGAGCAGTTCTTC
size: -; V: TRBV7-2; J: TRBJ1-1; D: -; CDR3: CASSPDRLNTEAFF; DNA: TGTGCCAGCAGCCCTGACAGGTTGAACACTGAAGCTTTCTTT
size: -; V: TRBV5-1; J: TRBJ1-1; D: -; CDR3: CASSLAQENTEAFF; DNA: TGCGCCAGCAGCTTGGCCCAGGAGAACACTGAAGCTTTCTTT
size: once; V: TRBV30; J: TRBJ1-3; D: TRBD1; CDR3: CAWTTGDGNTIYF; DNA: TGTGCCTGGACGACAGGGGATGGAAACACCATATATTTT
size: -; V: TRBV7-2; J: TRBJ1-3; D: -; CDR3: CASRLDPANTIYF; DNA: TGTGCCAGCAGATTAGACCCGGCGAACACCATATATTTT
size: once; V: TRBV7-5; J: TRBJ1-5; D: -; CDR3: CVRSPRWLGADSNQPQHF; DNA: TGTGTCAGAAGCCCCCGGTGGTTGGGCGCCGATAGCAATCAGCCCCAGCATTTT
size: -; V: TRBV27; J: TRBJ1-5; D: -; CDR3: CASSLFAGGDSNQPQHF; DNA: TGTGCCAGCAGTTTATTTGCGGGAGGAGATAGCAATCAGCCCCAGCATTTT
size: -; V: TRBV19; J: TRBJ1-1; D: -; CDR3: CASTQGNTEAFF; DNA: TGTGCCAGTACCCAGGGAAACACTGAAGCTTTCTTT
size: -; V: TRBV7-6; J: TRBJ2-7; D: TRBD2; CDR3: CASSLAAGTTTYEQYF; DNA: TGTGCCAGCAGCTTAGCCGCCGGGACTACCACCTACGAGCAGTACTTC
size: -; V: TRBV28; J: TRBJ1-1; D: -; CDR3: CASSLNQDNTEAFF; DNA: TGTGCCAGCAGTCTGAATCAGGACAACACTGAAGCTTTCTTT
size: -; V: TRBV9; J: TRBJ1-2; D: TRBD1; CDR3: CASSAGQGAFGYTF; DNA: TGTGCCAGCAGCGCGGGACAGGGGGCGTTTGGCTACACCTTC
size: -; V: TRBV2; J: TRBJ1-4; D: -; CDR3: CASSVVEKLFF; DNA: TGTGCCAGCAGTGTTGTTGAAAAACTGTTTTTT
size: -; V: TRBV7-3; J: TRBJ2-7; D: -; CDR3: CASSYKPGAYEQYF; DNA: TGTGCCAGCAGCTACAAACCGGGGGCTTACGAGCAGTACTTC
size: -; V: TRBV5-4; J: TRBJ2-7; D: TRBD1; CDR3: CAIPTLTGIHEQYF; DNA: TGTGCCATCCCTACCCTGACAGGGATCCACGAGCAGTACTTC
size: -; V: TRBV5-4; J: TRBJ1-6; D: -; CDR3: CASSPRSGDSPLHF; DNA: TGTGCCAGCAGCCCGAGGTCTGGGGATTCACCCCTCCACTTT
size: -; V: TRBV10-1; J: TRBJ2-3; D: -; CDR3: CASKGEVRSTDTQYF; DNA: TGCGCCAGCAAAGGTGAGGTCAGGTCAACAGATACGCAGTATTTT
size: -; V: TRBV3-1/TRBV3-2; J: TRBJ2-5; D: -; CDR3: CASSRGTHQETQYF; DNA: TGTGCCAGCAGCCGCGGGACTCATCAAGAGACCCAGTACTTC
size: -; V: TRBV7-3; J: TRBJ2-3; D: -; CDR3: CASSLKGRTSSGTDTQYF; DNA: TGTGCCAGCAGCTTAAAAGGCCGGACATCGAGTGGCACAGATACGCAGTATTTT
size: -; V: TRBV6-5; J: TRBJ1-1; D: -; CDR3: CASSYSSSYTEAFF; DNA: TGTGCCAGCAGTTACTCGAGTAGTTACACTGAAGCTTTCTTT
size: -; V: TRBV5-1; J: TRBJ2-7; D: -; CDR3: CASSFGQSSYEQYF; DNA: TGCGCCAGCAGCTTCGGACAGAGCTCCTACGAGCAGTACTTC
size: -; V: TRBV2; J: TRBJ2-3; D: -; CDR3: CASSEALFSGPSTDTQYF; DNA: TGTGCCAGCAGTGAAGCGCTCTTCTCAGGGCCTAGCACAGATACGCAGTATTTT
size: once; V: TRBV19; J: TRBJ2-7; D: -; CDR3: CASSIETPGTYEQYF; DNA: TGTGCCAGTAGTATAGAAACCCCGGGGACGTACGAGCAGTACTTC
size: once; V: TRBV6-5; J: TRBJ1-2; D: TRBD1; CDR3: CASSPGQNYGYTF; DNA: TGTGCCAGCAGCCCGGGACAGAACTATGGCTACACCTTC